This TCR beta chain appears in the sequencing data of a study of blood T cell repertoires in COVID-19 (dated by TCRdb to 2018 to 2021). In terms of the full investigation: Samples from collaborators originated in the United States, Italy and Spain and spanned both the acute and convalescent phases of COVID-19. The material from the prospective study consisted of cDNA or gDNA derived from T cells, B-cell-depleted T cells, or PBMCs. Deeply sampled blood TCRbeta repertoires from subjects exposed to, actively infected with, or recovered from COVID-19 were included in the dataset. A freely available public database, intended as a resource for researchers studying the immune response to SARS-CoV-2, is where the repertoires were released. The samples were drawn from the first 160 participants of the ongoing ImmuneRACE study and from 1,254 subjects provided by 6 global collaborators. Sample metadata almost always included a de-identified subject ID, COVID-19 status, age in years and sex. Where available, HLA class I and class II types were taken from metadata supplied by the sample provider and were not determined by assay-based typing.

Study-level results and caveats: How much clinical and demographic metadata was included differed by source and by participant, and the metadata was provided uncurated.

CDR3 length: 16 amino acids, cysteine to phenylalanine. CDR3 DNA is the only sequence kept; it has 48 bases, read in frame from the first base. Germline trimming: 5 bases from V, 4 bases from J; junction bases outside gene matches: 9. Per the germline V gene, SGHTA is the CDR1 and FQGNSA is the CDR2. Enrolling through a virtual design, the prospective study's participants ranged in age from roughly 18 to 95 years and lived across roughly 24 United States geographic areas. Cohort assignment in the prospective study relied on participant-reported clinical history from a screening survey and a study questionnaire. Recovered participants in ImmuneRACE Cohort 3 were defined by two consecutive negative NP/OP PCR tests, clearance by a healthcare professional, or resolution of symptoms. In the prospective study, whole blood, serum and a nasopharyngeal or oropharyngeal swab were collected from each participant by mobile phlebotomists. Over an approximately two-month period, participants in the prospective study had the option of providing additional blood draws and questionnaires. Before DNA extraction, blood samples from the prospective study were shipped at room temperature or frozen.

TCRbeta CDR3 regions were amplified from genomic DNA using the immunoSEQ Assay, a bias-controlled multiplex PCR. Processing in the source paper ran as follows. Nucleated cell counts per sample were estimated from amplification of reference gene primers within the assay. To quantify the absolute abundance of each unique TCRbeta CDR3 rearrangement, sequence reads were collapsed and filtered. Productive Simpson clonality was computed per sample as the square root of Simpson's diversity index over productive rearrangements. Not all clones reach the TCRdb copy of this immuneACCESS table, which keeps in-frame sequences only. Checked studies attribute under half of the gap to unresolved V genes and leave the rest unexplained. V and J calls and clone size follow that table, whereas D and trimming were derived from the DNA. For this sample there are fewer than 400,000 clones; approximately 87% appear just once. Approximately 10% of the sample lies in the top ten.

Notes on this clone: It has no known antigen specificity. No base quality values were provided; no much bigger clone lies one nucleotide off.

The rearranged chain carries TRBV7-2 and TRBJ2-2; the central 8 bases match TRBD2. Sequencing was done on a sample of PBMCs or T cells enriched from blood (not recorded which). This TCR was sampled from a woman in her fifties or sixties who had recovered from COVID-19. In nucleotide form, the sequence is TGTGCCAGCAGCCCTGGCGGGGGGCTGGGCACCGGGGAGCTGTTTTTT. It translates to CASSPGGGLGTGELFF.